This T cell receptor beta chain was captured in a study of T cells expressing NK-cell markers. General study findings and limits: Clones of NKG2C+ T cells that had expanded were of unclear HCMV specificity. A few of the donors also had these clonotypes leading their CD3+CD56-NKG2C+ fraction.

The length of the CDR3 is 15 residues. Looked up from germline, CDR1 is KGHDR and CDR2 is SFDVKD. Comments on this clonotype: The target antigen is unknown.

The cDNA for TCR beta came from 5'RACE template switching with UMIs. For each CDR3 protein, TCRdb gives one entry from its re-call of the 5' RACE reads, without DNA. This sample's table reports about 460,000 distinct CDR3 sequences. Sequenced material: blood T cells: a sorted CD56 or NKG2C T cell subset, CD4+ or CD8+ T cells, or bulk PBMC T cells (not recorded which). This receptor was identified in a woman in her forties or fifties in good health. The V gene is TRBV24-1, the J gene TRBJ2-5; TCRdb lists TRBD1, though no DNA is available to test this call. The CDR3 sequence is CATSDTRGQLETQYF.